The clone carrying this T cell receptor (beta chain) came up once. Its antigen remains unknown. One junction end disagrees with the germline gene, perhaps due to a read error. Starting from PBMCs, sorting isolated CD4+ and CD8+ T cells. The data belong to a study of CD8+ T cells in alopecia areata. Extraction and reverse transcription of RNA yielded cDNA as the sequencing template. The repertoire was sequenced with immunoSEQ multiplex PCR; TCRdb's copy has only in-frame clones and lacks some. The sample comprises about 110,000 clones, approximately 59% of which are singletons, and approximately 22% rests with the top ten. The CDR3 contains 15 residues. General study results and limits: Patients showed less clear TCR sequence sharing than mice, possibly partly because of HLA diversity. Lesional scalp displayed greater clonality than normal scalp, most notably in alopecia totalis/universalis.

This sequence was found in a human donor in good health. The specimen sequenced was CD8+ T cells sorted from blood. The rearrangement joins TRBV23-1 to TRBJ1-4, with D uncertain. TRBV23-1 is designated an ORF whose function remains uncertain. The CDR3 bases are TGCGCCAGCAGTCAATCGGCGGACCCCGCGGAAAAACTGCTTTTT. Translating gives CASSQSADPAEKLLF.